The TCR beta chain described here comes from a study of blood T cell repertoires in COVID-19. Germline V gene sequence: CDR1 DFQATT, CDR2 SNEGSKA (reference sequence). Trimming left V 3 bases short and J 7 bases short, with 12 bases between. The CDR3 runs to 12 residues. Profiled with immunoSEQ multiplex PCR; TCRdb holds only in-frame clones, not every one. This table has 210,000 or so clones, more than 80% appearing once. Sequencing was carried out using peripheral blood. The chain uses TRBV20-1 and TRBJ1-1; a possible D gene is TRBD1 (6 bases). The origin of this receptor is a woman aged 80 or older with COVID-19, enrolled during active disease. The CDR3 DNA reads TGCAGTGCTAGTGAAGGGGGGGATGAAGCTTTCTTT. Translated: CSASEGGDEAFF.